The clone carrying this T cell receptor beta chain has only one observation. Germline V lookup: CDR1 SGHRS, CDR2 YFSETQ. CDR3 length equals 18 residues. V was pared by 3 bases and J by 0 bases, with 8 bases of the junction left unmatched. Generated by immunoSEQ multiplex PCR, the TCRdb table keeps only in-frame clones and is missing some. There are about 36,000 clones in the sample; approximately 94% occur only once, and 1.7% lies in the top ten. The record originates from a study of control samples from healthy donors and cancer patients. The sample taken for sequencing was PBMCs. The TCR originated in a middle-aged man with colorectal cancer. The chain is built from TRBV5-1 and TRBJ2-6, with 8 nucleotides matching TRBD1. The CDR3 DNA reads TGCGCCAGCAGCTCCAAGGGGACAGGCTCCTCTGGGGCCAACGTCCTGACTTTC. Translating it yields CASSSKGTGSSGANVLTF.